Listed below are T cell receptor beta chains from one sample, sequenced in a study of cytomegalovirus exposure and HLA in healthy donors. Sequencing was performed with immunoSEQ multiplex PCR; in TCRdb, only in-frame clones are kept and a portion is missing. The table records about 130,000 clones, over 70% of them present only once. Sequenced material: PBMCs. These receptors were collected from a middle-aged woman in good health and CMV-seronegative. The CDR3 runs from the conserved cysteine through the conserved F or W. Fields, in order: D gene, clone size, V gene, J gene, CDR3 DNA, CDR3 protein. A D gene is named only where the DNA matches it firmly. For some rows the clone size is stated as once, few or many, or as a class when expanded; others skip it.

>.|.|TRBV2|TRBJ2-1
TGTGCCAGCCGTCGCGAGGGTGGCTACAATGAGCAGTTCTTC
CASRREGGYNEQFF
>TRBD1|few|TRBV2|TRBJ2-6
TGTGCCAGCAGTCCGGGACAGGGGAACTCTGGGGCCAACGTCCTGACTTTC
CASSPGQGNSGANVLTF
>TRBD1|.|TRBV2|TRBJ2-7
TGTGCCAGTTACTTGGGACAGGGCCTGGAGCAGTACTTC
CASYLGQGLEQYF
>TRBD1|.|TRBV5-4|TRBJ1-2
TGTGCCAGCAGCACCGGACAGGGGATGTCCTATGGCTACACCTTC
CASSTGQGMSYGYTF
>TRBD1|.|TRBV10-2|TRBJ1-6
TGCGCCAGCAGCTCTCCCGGGACAGGGGCAAATTCACCCCTCCACTTT
CASSSPGTGANSPLHF
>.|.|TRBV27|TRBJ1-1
TGTGCCAGCAGCAAGCTAAAACCCGAATGGGCTTTCTTT
CASSKLKPEWAFF
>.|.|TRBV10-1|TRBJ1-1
TGCGCCAGCAGTGAGATGTGGGCAGGTGATGAAGCTTTCTTT
CASSEMWAGDEAFF
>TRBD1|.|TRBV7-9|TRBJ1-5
TGTGCCAGCAGCTTCGACAGGGGGGGTCAGCCCCAGCATTTT
CASSFDRGGQPQHF
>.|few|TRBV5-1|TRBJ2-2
TGCGCCAGCAGCGATGGGCCAACCGGGGAGCTGTTTTTT
CASSDGPTGELFF
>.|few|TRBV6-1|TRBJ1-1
TGTGCCAGCAGTGAAGACGCATGGAGAACTGAAGCTTTCTTT
CASSEDAWRTEAFF
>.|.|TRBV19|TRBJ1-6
TGTGCCAGTAGTATAGGCCCCGGGGGGCTAGCCCTCCACTTT
CASSIGPGGLALHF
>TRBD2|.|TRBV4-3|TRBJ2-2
TGCGCCAGCAGCTTGACTAGCGGGGGGGCGGGTACCGGGGAGCTGTTTTTT
CASSLTSGGAGTGELFF
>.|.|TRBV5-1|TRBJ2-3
TGCGCCAGCAGCAGGAGGACAGGCACAGATACGCAGTATTTT
CASSRRTGTDTQYF
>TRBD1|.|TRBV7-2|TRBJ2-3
TGTGCCAGCAGCACCGTAGGGGGCCGCACAGATACGCAGTATTTT
CASSTVGGRTDTQYF
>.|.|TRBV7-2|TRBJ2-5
TGTGCCAGCAGCTCCCGAACGGGGTACCAAGAGACCCAGTACTTC
CASSSRTGYQETQYF
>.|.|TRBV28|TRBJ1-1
TGTGCCAGCAGACTAACGGCCGAAGGGAACACTGAAGCTTTCTTT
CASRLTAEGNTEAFF
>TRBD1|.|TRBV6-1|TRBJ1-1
TGTGCTAGCAGGAGGACAGGGGCGTTAGCTGAAGCTTTCTTT
CASRRTGALAEAFF